Listed here are 30 T cell receptor beta chains from one sample, sequenced in a study of T-cell memory formation after mild COVID-19. TCRdb itself ran the 5' RACE reads through MiXCR, one entry per CDR3 protein. The sample carries 150,000 to 200,000 distinct CDR3 sequences, roughly 15% recorded once. The specimen sequenced was PBMCs or a T cell subset sorted from them (not recorded which). These receptors were obtained from an adult woman who had mild COVID-19 (a few samples of this study predate the infection). Cell type and time point are not known.

This clonotype was observed a few times. The V and J genes are TRBV7-2 and TRBJ2-2; 7 bases line up with TRBD2. Looked up from germline, CDR1 is SGHTA and CDR2 is FQGNSA. This CDR3 comprises 16 residues. Trimming cost V 5 bases and J 7 bases; bases outside gene matches: 13. The CDR3: CASSPLRAGVGGELFF. The CDR3 DNA reads as TGTGCCAGCAGCCCCCTAAGGGCGGGAGTAGGCGGGGAGCTGTTTTTT.

The chain links TRBV7-8 to TRBJ1-1; 8 bases are a match to TRBD1. This CDR3 contains 15 residues. V shed 5 bases and J 3 bases; nucleotides not matched to a gene: 8. Germline CDR1 reads SGHVS; CDR2 reads FQNEAQ. Here the CDR3 DNA reads TGTGCCAGCAGCCTTCGACAGGGGTGGGACACTGAAGCTTTCTTT. Encoded protein: CASSLRQGWDTEAFF.

In its sample, this clonotype was seen a few times. The CDR3 DNA reads as TGTGCCAGCAGCCGGGCCGACCTCGTTTCGGGGGGCACAGATACGCAGTATTTT. This codes for CASSRADLVSGGTDTQYF. The J gene is TRBJ2-3, the V gene TRBV7-9, with D maybe TRBD2 (6 bases). This CDR3 is built from 18 residues. Trimming shortened V by 5 bases and J by 1 base, and 22 bases separated the two germline ends. Germline V gene lookup returns CDR1 SEHNR and CDR2 FQNEAQ (reference sequence).

This clonotype was detected only a few times. J is TRBJ2-1 and V is TRBV18; TRBD2 matches at 7 bases. The CDR3 runs to 16 residues. The germline CDR1 and CDR2 sequences are KGHSH and LQKENI. Trimming removed 3 bases from V and 6 bases from J; junction bases left unmatched: 11. The CDR3 sequence is CASSPDGGVRVNEQFF. The DNA of the CDR3 is TGTGCCAGCTCACCGGATGGGGGGGTCCGGGTCAATGAGCAGTTCTTC.

This chain joins TRBV6-1 and TRBJ2-1; the D is unclear. The CDR3 loop spans 9 amino acids. Trimming removed 10 bases at V and 5 bases at J, with 3 bases between. Looked up from germline, CDR1 is MNHNS and CDR2 is SASEGT. This CDR3 is CATHNEQFF. The CDR3 DNA reads TGTGCCACCCACAATGAGCAGTTCTTC.

This chain links TRBV7-6 with TRBJ1-3, with D perhaps TRBD1 (6 bases). There are 14 residues in the CDR3. CDR1 and CDR2 (germline): SGHVS, FNYEAQ. Trimming stripped 5 bases from V and 4 bases from J, with 12 bases between. The CDR3 spells CASSPQQGGNTIYF. The CDR3 nucleotides read TGTGCCAGCAGCCCCCAACAGGGCGGAAACACCATATATTTT. Variable domain in full (rest from reference TRBV7-6 and TRBJ1-3): GAGVSQSPRYKVTKRGQDVALRCDPISGHVSLYWYRQALGQGPEFLTYFNYEAQQDKSGLPNDRFSAERPEGSISTLTIQRTEQRDSAMYRCASSPQQGGNTIYFGEGSWLTVV.

The chain recombines TRBV2 with TRBJ2-1; no clear D gene. CDR1 and CDR2 from the germline V gene are SNHLY and FYNNEI. The CDR3 is made up of 11 amino acids. The ends were cut back, 7 bases at V and 6 bases at J, with 7 bases in the middle. The CDR3 DNA reads as TGTGCCAGCATTTACTCCAATGAGCAGTTCTTC. Its protein product is CASIYSNEQFF.

The rearrangement links TRBV20-1 to TRBJ1-1; weak D call: TRBD1 (6 bases). This CDR3 region has 15 residues. V lost 0 bases to trimming and J lost 0 bases, with 11 bases between them. Looked up from germline, CDR1 is DFQATT and CDR2 is SNEGSKA (reference sequence). CDR3 nucleotides: TGCAGTGCTAGAGATCCGGGACAAGTGAACACTGAAGCTTTCTTT. The encoded protein is CSARDPGQVNTEAFF.

The sample holds a few counts of this clonotype. The chain recombines TRBV9 with TRBJ1-5; TRBD1 might be the D (5 bases). CDR1 and CDR2 (germline): SGDLS, YYNGEE. Trimming pared 3 bases from V and 3 bases from J, leaving 10 bases between. The CDR3 consists of 14 residues. In DNA, the CDR3 is TGTGCCAGCAGCGCGGGACCTGACAATCAGCCCCAGCATTTT. Amino acid sequence: CASSAGPDNQPQHF.

This clonotype was counted only a few times. The chain couples TRBV7-3 to TRBJ2-1; TRBD2 matches 12 bases. Germline-derived CDR1 and CDR2 are SGHTA and FQGTGA. The V segment lost 5 bases and the J segment 6 bases; nucleotides outside the gene matches: 11. This CDR3 is 17 amino acids long. CDR3 loop: CASSLRTSGVGFNEQFF. Written as DNA, the CDR3 is TGTGCCAGCAGCCTTCGGACTAGCGGGGTTGGGTTCAATGAGCAGTTCTTC.

In its sample, this clonotype was seen a few times. The J gene is TRBJ1-5, the V gene TRBV19, with 7 bases fitting TRBD1. After removal of 3 bases from V and 2 bases from J, the junction contained 7 bases not matched to a gene. Germline CDR1 and CDR2: LNHDA and SQIVND (reference sequence). CDR3 length equals 16 residues. The CDR3 spells CASSIEYRGRNQPQHF. As DNA, the CDR3 is TGTGCCAGTAGTATTGAATACAGGGGTCGCAATCAGCCCCAGCATTTT. The variable domain in full, completed from reference TRBV19 and TRBJ1-5, reads DGGITQSPKYLFRKEGQNVTLSCEQNLNHDAMYWYRQDPGQGLRLIYYSQIVNDFQKGDIAEGYSVSREKKESFPLTVTSAQKNPTAFYLCASSIEYRGRNQPQHFGDGTRLSIL.

This rearrangement joins TRBV6-2 or TRBV6-3 to TRBJ2-7, with a tentative D call TRBD2 (5 bases). V was shortened by 0 bases and J by 5 bases, with 8 bases between the two germline ends. This CDR3 is 13 amino acids long. The germline V gene has CDR1 MNHEY and CDR2 SVGEGT. The CDR3 nucleotides are TGTGCCAGCAGTTACTCGAACGGGGACGAGCAGTACTTC. Its translation: CASSYSNGDEQYF.

This clonotype was found a few times. This chain joins TRBV7-3 and TRBJ2-4, with 7 bases fitting TRBD2. Germline V gene data show CDR1 as SGHTA and CDR2 as FQGTGA. This CDR3 has 18 amino acids. V lost 5 bases, J lost 0 bases, and 13 bases stayed unmatched. CDR3 nucleotide sequence: TGTGCCAGCAGCCCAGCGGGGCACCCAAAGCTAGCCAAAAACATTCAGTACTTC. Translating it yields CASSPAGHPKLAKNIQYF.

Only a few counts were recorded for this clonotype. The chain recombines TRBV5-6 with TRBJ1-2; D is uncertain. Trimming stripped 5 bases from V and 5 bases from J, with 13 bases between. The CDR3 is 13 residues long. Germline CDR1 is SGHDT and CDR2 is YYEEEE. The CDR3 region is CASRDGHGYGYTF. The CDR3 nucleotides read TGTGCCAGCAGGGACGGTCATGGGTATGGCTACACCTTC.

V usage is TRBV7-8 and J usage is TRBJ2-5, with a tentative D call TRBD1 (6 bases). CDR3 size: 12 residues. V lost 4 bases and J 3 bases, leaving 6 bases between the germline ends. Germline V gives CDR1 SGHVS, CDR2 FQNEAQ. The CDR3: CASSYREETQYF. The CDR3 DNA reads TGTGCCAGCAGCTACAGGGAAGAGACCCAGTACTTC.

This clonotype has just a few counts. This chain joins TRBV12-3 or TRBV12-4 and TRBJ2-4, with 8 bases matching TRBD2. J was trimmed by 0 bases and V by 4 bases; bases with no gene match: 5. The CDR3 totals 16 residues. CDR3 residues: CASSSSGRSAKNIQYF. CDR3 DNA sequence: TGTGCCAGCAGTTCAAGCGGGAGATCAGCCAAAAACATTCAGTACTTC.

The V gene is TRBV20-1, the J gene TRBJ2-2; 8 bases fit TRBD2. In germline, CDR1 is DFQATT, CDR2 SNEGSKA (reference sequence). This CDR3 has 17 amino acids. V shed 2 bases and J 2 bases; nucleotides not matched to a gene: 10. The CDR3 bases are TGCAGTGCTAGAAATACGCTAGCGGGCTCTAACACCGGGGAGCTGTTTTTT. Amino acid sequence: CSARNTLAGSNTGELFF.

The chain is built from TRBV20-1 and TRBJ2-7; no definite D call. Trimming removed 3 bases from V and 1 base from J, with 13 bases in between. CDR1 is DFQATT, CDR2 SNEGSKA, per germline (reference sequence). The CDR3 contains 14 residues. The CDR3, as DNA: TGCAGTGCTAGCCCCGGTGACGGATCCTACGAGCAGTACTTC. Its protein is CSASPGDGSYEQYF.

A few counts support this clonotype. This chain joins TRBV4-1 and TRBJ1-2; tentatively, D is TRBD1 (5 bases). The CDR3 is 15 amino acids. The germline gives CDR1 MGHRA, CDR2 YSYEKL. The ends were cut back, 3 bases at V and 6 bases at J, with 17 bases in the middle. The CDR3 protein is CASSQPLSAGHGYTF. The CDR3 region has the DNA TGCGCCAGCAGCCAGCCGCTTTCGGCAGGGCATGGCTACACCTTC.

The chain uses TRBV19 and TRBJ2-2; possibly TRBD2 for D (5 bases). Between the trimmed V and J ends, which lost 7 bases and 6 bases, there was a span of 12 bases. Germline lookup yields CDR1 LNHDA and CDR2 SQIVND (reference sequence). CDR3 length: 13 amino acids. The CDR3 loop reads CASTPYGAGELFF. The CDR3 bases are TGTGCCAGTACCCCCTACGGGGCCGGGGAGCTGTTTTTT.

This clonotype was detected ten times or more. V is TRBV9 and J is TRBJ1-5, with D tentatively TRBD1 (5 bases). The CDR3 length is 14 residues. V gave up 0 bases and J gave up 6 bases, with 10 bases separating them. CDR1 SGDLS and CDR2 YYNGEE come from the germline V gene. Written as DNA, the CDR3 is TGTGCCAGCAGCGTAGACGGGGCGGGTCAGCCCCAGCATTTT. The encoded protein is CASSVDGAGQPQHF. Full variable domain (rest looked up from reference TRBV9 and TRBJ1-5): DSGVTQTPKHLITATGQRVTLRCSPRSGDLSVYWYQQSLDQGLQFLIQYYNGEERAKGNILERFSAQQFPDLHSELNLSSLELGDSALYFCASSVDGAGQPQHFGDGTRLSIL.

This sequence joins TRBV10-3 and TRBJ2-7; tentatively, D is TRBD2 (6 bases). This CDR3 is built from 16 residues. V lost 0 bases and J 3 bases, leaving 15 bases between the germline ends. Germline CDR1 and CDR2: ENHRY and SYGVKD. The CDR3: CAISESRTMGFYEQYF. The CDR3 DNA reads TGTGCCATCAGTGAGTCCAGGACTATGGGGTTCTACGAGCAGTACTTC.

V usage is TRBV19 and J usage is TRBJ1-2; no clear D. The V end lost 7 bases, the J end lost 5 bases, and 17 bases lay between the germline ends. This CDR3 comprises 14 residues. From germline, CDR1 is LNHDA and CDR2 SQIVND (reference sequence). Here the CDR3 DNA reads TGTGCCAGTAACGCACTGGGCTCTCCATATGGCTACACCTTC. It encodes CASNALGSPYGYTF.

J is TRBJ2-7 and V is TRBV7-6; 14 positions agree with TRBD2. Germline assignment: CDR1 SGHVS and CDR2 FNYEAQ. The CDR3 extends over 18 amino acids. The junction had 9 bases not matched to a gene; V was cut back by 5 bases and J by 0 bases. The DNA of the CDR3 is TGTGCCAGCAGCCAGGGGACTAGCGGGGGAACAAACTCCTACGAGCAGTACTTC. Protein product: CASSQGTSGGTNSYEQYF.

This clonotype has only a few counts. This sequence joins TRBV18 and TRBJ1-5; no reliable D call. This CDR3 is 13 amino acids long. From germline, CDR1 is KGHSH and CDR2 LQKENI. V lost 0 bases to trimming and J lost 11 bases, with 11 bases between them. The CDR3 DNA follows: TGTGCCAGCTCACCACCGATGGGTAGTGCCCAGCATTTT. It translates to CASSPPMGSAQHF.

This clonotype has a handful of counts. The chain links TRBV7-2 to TRBJ2-4; 7 nucleotides align to TRBD1. The CDR3 loop spans 13 amino acids. The germline CDR1 and CDR2 sequences are SGHTA and FQGNSA. V lost 4 bases to trimming and J lost 6 bases; unmatched junction nucleotides: 3. As DNA, the CDR3 is TGTGCCAGCAGCTCTGCAGGGGGAAACATTCAGTACTTC. This codes for CASSSAGGNIQYF. Using reference TRBV7-2 and TRBJ2-4 for the parts outside the CDR3, the full variable domain is GAGVSQSPSNKVTEKGKDVELRCDPISGHTALYWYRQSLGQGLEFLIYFQGNSAPDKSGLPSDRFSAERTGGSVSTLTIQRTQQEDSAVYLCASSSAGGNIQYFGAGTRLSVL.

The rearrangement links TRBV9 to TRBJ2-1; no definite D call. The CDR3 is made up of 16 amino acids. Trimming took off 0 bases at V and 3 bases at J, with 13 bases between the two ends. The germline V gene has CDR1 SGDLS and CDR2 YYNGEE. CDR3 loop: CASSVAVFKSYNEQFF. CDR3 coding DNA: TGTGCCAGCAGCGTAGCTGTCTTCAAGAGCTACAATGAGCAGTTCTTC.

This clonotype has more than one count but fewer than ten. CDR3 DNA sequence: TGCGCCAGCAGCTGGGGTTTAGCGGGGGGGAGCACAGATACGCAGTATTTT. It specifies CASSWGLAGGSTDTQYF. The chain uses TRBV5-1 and TRBJ2-3; TRBD2 matches at 11 bases. CDR1 and CDR2 (germline): SGHRS, YFSETQ. The CDR3 has 17 residues. Losses at the gene ends were 3 bases for V and 0 bases for J; bases not matched to a gene: 6.

This clonotype came up many times. The chain joins TRBV4-1 to TRBJ2-3, with a weak D call TRBD2 (6 bases). The V gene lost 3 bases and the J gene lost 2 bases, with 18 bases spanning the gap. The CDR3 sequence is 17 residues long. Germline V CDR1 and CDR2: MGHRA, YSYEKL. CDR3 amino acids: CASSHSLSGSHTDTQYF. The CDR3, as DNA: TGCGCCAGCAGCCACTCCTTAAGCGGGTCTCACACAGATACGCAGTATTTT.

This clonotype turned up a few times. The V call is TRBV29-1, the J call TRBJ2-1; TRBD1 matches 10 bases. The CDR3 length is 13 residues. In germline, CDR1 is SQVTM, CDR2 ANQGSEA. Trimming cost V 3 bases and J 16 bases; bases outside gene matches: 12. The CDR3 bases are TGCAGCGTTGATTGGTGGGGGACAGGGGATTTTTTCTTC. This gives the protein CSVDWWGTGDFFF.